The following is a TCR beta chain sequence with its context. Its specificity is not known. Each CDR3 protein is one row after TCRdb ran MiXCR on the 5' RACE reads. In the table there are about 330,000 distinct CDR3 sequences, 8% of which are singletons. The data are from a study of CD8 T cells in ankylosing spondylitis. Study conclusions and caveats: One TCR beta motif, made up of roughly 8 highly homologous variants, appeared characteristic of ankylosing spondylitis blood.

V lost 5 bases and J lost 0, with 17 bases in between. Germline V lookup: CDR1 SGHAT, CDR2 FQDESV (reference sequence). The length of the CDR3 is 18 residues. Specimen: blood, either unsorted or a sorted T cell fraction (not recorded which). The origin of this receptor is a male donor with ankylosing spondylitis. This chain joins TRBV11-1 and TRBJ2-6, with D possibly TRBD1 on 5 matching bases. CDR3 sequence: CASSIRTQGYSGANVLTF. The CDR3 DNA follows: TGTGCCAGCAGCATAAGGACGCAGGGATACTCTGGGGCCAACGTCCTGACTTTC.